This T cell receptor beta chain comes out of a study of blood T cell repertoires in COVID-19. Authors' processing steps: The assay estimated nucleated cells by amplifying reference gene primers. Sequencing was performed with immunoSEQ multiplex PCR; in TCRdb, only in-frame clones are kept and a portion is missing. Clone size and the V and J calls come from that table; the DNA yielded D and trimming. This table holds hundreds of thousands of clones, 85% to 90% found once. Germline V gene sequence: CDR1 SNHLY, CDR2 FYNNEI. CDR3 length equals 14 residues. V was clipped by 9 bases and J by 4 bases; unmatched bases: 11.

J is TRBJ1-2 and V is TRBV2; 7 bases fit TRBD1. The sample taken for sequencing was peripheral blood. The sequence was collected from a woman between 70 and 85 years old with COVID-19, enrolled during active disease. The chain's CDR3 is CASFRGTAVYGYTF. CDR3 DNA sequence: TGTGCCAGTTTCCGGGGGACAGCCGTCTATGGCTACACCTTC.